This entry features one T cell receptor (beta chain) sequence. The same CDR3 can be traced to other DNA sequences in this sample. As processed by the authors: Amplification of reference gene primers was used by the study to estimate nucleated cell counts. Repertoires were generated with immunoSEQ multiplex PCR, while TCRdb's copy carries only in-frame clones and drops some. The V and J calls and clone size come from that table; D and trimming were worked out from the DNA. The sample has 200,000 to 250,000 clones, 86% seen once. In germline, CDR1 is LNHDA, CDR2 SQIVND (reference sequence). This CDR3 is built from 14 residues. Trimming stripped 1 base from V and 0 bases from J, with 6 bases between. The sample is drawn from a study of blood T cell repertoires in COVID-19. For the study at large: Donors in the United States, Italy and Spain gave samples during acute or convalescent COVID-19. T cells, B-cell-depleted T cells, or PBMCs supplied cDNA or gDNA.

This clonotype was obtained from a man older than 75 with acute or convalescent COVID-19. Sequencing input: peripheral blood. The rearrangement joins TRBV19 to TRBJ1-1; possible D gene TRBD1, 6 bases. CDR3: CASSIGTVNTEAFF. CDR3 nucleotides: TGTGCCAGTAGTATAGGGACAGTGAACACTGAAGCTTTCTTT. Drawing the rest from reference TRBV19 and TRBJ1-1, the complete variable domain is DGGITQSPKYLFRKEGQNVTLSCEQNLNHDAMYWYRQDPGQGLRLIYYSQIVNDFQKGDIAEGYSVSREKKESFPLTVTSAQKNPTAFYLCASSIGTVNTEAFFGQGTRLTVV.